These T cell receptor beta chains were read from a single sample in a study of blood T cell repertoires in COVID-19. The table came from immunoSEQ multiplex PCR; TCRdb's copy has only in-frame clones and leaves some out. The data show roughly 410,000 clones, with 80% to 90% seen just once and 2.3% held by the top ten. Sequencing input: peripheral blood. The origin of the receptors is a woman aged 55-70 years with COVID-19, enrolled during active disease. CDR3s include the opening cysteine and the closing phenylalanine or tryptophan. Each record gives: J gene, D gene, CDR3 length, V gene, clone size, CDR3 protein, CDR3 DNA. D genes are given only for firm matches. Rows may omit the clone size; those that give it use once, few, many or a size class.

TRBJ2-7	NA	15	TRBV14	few	CASSQEGRPPYEQYF	TGTGCCAGCAGCCAAGAGGGGCGACCACCCTACGAGCAGTACTTC
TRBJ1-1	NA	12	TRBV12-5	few	CASGWGDTEAFF	TGTGCTAGTGGCTGGGGGGACACTGAAGCTTTCTTT
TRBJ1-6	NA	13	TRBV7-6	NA	CASSRGGNSPLHF	TGTGCCAGCAGCCGTGGAGGGAATTCACCCCTCCACTTT
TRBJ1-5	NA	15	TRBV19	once	CASSGRGLGNQPQHF	TGTGCCAGTAGCGGGCGGGGCCTTGGCAATCAGCCCCAGCATTTT
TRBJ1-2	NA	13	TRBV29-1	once	CSVEPAGANRYTF	TGCAGCGTTGAACCCGCTGGGGCGAATCGCTACACCTTC
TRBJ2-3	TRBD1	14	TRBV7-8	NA	CASSLDRGTDTQYF	TGTGCCAGCAGCTTGGACAGGGGGACAGATACGCAGTATTTT
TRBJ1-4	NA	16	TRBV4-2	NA	CASSQGAGAGKEKLFF	TGTGCCAGCAGCCAGGGCGCAGGGGCTGGTAAAGAAAAACTGTTTTTT
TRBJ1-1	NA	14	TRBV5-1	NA	CASRRDTMNTEAFF	TGCGCCAGCAGGAGGGACACCATGAACACTGAAGCTTTCTTT
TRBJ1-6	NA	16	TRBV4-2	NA	CASSQDGRSAGLPLHF	TGTGCCAGCAGCCAAGATGGTCGGTCGGCGGGTCTACCCCTCCACTTT
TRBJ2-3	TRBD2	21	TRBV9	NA	CASSPRTRLTQRGEYTDTQYF	TGTGCCAGCAGCCCTCGCACCCGTCTAACCCAGCGGGGGGAGTACACAGATACGCAGTATTTT
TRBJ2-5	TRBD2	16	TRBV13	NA	CASSPSGGGAGETQYF	TGTGCCAGCAGCCCCTCTGGCGGGGGGGCGGGCGAGACCCAGTACTTC
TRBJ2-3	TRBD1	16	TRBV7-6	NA	CASSSSGTASTDTQYF	TGTGCCAGCAGCTCCTCCGGGACAGCTAGCACAGATACGCAGTATTTT
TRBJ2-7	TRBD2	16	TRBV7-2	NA	CASSKGLAAFPLEQYF	TGTGCCAGCAGCAAGGGACTAGCGGCCTTTCCCCTGGAGCAGTACTTC
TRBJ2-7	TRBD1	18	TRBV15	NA	CATSRERQGKASSYEQYF	TGTGCCACCAGCAGAGAACGACAGGGGAAGGCCAGTTCCTACGAGCAGTACTTC
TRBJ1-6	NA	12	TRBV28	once	CASSFNNSPLHF	TGTGCCAGCAGTTTTAATAATTCACCCCTCCACTTT
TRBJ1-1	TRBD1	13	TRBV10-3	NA	CATQGQPNTEAFF	TGTGCCACCCAGGGACAGCCGAACACTGAAGCTTTCTTT
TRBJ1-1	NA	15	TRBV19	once	CASSMSGFMNTEAFF	TGTGCCAGTAGTATGTCAGGGTTCATGAACACTGAAGCTTTCTTT
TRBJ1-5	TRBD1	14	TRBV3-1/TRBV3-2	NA	CASSPDRVVQPQHF	TGTGCCAGCAGCCCCGACAGGGTGGTTCAGCCCCAGCATTTT
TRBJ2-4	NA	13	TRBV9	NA	CASSVVPTGIQYF	TGTGCCAGCAGCGTAGTTCCCACGGGGATTCAGTACTTC